One T cell receptor beta chain is described in this entry. The data were taken from a study of T cell changes during pregnancy in multiple sclerosis. CDR1 and CDR2 (germline): SGHRS, YFSETQ. V was shortened by 4 bases and J by 6 bases, with 14 bases between the two germline ends. The CDR3 spans 15 residues. Using immunoSEQ multiplex PCR, the repertoire was profiled, and TCRdb retains in-frame clones only, with some absent. Among fewer than 130,000 clones listed, approximately 93% were seen once. This receptor was obtained from a female donor with multiple sclerosis, enrolled in a pregnancy study. The chain links TRBV5-1 to TRBJ1-6; no reliable D call. The sequenced sample was peripheral blood, obtained after pregnancy. CDR3 region: CASSVGSEGNSPLHF. CDR3 nucleotides: TGCGCCAGCAGCGTAGGGTCTGAGGGTAATTCACCCCTCCACTTT. The variable domain in full, completed from reference TRBV5-1 and TRBJ1-6, reads KAGVTQTPRYLIKTRGQQVTLSCSPISGHRSVSWYQQTPGQGLQFLFEYFSETQRNKGNFPGRFSGRQFSNSRSEMNVSTLELGDSALYLCASSVGSEGNSPLHFGNGTRLTVT.